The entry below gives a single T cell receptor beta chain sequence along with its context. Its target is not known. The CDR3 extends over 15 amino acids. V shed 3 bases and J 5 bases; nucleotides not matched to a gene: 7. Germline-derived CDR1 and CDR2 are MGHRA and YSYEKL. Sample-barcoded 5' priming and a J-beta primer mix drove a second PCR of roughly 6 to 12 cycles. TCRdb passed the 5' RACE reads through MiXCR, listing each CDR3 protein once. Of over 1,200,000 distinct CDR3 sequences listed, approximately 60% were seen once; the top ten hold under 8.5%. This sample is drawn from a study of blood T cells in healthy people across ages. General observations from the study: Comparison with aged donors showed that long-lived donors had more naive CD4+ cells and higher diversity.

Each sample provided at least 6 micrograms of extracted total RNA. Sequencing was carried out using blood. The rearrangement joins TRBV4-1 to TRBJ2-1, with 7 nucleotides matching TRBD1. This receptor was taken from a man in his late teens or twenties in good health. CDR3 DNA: TGCGCCAGCAGCCATCTACAGGGGACACACAATGAGCAGTTCTTC. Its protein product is CASSHLQGTHNEQFF.